Listed here are 30 T cell receptor beta chains from one sample, sequenced in a study of blood T cells in healthy people across ages. The use of a sample-barcoded 5' primer and a J-beta primer mix characterized a second PCR of about 7 to 12 cycles. TCRdb re-derived calls from the 5' RACE reads in MiXCR, one entry per CDR3 protein. Of roughly 1.4 million distinct CDR3 sequences in the sample, approximately 63% were seen once. The source material was blood. Receptors were obtained from a man aged 18 to 29 in good health.

The V and J genes are TRBV7-9 and TRBJ2-5; TRBD2 aligns across 8 bases. The V and J ends lost 2 bases and 10 bases, in that order; junction bases with no gene match: 12. Germline loops: CDR1 SEHNR, CDR2 FQNEAQ (reference sequence). The CDR3 is made up of 15 amino acids. CDR3 region: CASSLTSGVLEGQYF. The DNA for the CDR3 is TGTGCCAGCAGCTTAACTAGCGGAGTGCTGGAGGGCCAGTACTTC. Full variable domain (rest looked up from reference TRBV7-9 and TRBJ2-5): DTGVSQNPRHKITKRGQNVTFRCDPISEHNRLYWYRQTLGQGPEFLTYFQNEAQLEKSRLLSDRFSAERPKGSFSTLEIQRTEQGDSAMYLCASSLTSGVLEGQYFGPGTRLLVL.

This chain links TRBV24-1 with TRBJ1-1; 7 bases line up with TRBD1. CDR1 is KGHDR, CDR2 SFDVKD, per germline. The CDR3 spans 13 residues. Trimming removed 7 bases from V and 1 base from J; junction bases left unmatched: 2. The CDR3 here is CATRDRANTEAFF. In nucleotides, the CDR3 is TGTGCCACCAGAGACAGGGCGAACACTGAAGCTTTCTTT.

The chain links TRBV6-2 or TRBV6-3 to TRBJ2-7; D unresolved. Germline CDR1 reads MNHEY; CDR2 reads SVGEGT. The CDR3 contains 14 residues. Trimming cost V 6 bases and J 0 bases, with 12 bases left between them. CDR3 nucleotide sequence: TGTGCCAGCAGAGGAGACTGGAACTCCTACGAGCAGTACTTC. This translates into CASRGDWNSYEQYF.

The gene calls are TRBV20-1 and TRBJ2-7; D is undetermined. The CDR3 sequence is 13 residues long. With 3 bases removed from V and 3 bases from J, the gap between germline ends came to 12 bases. The germline V gene encodes CDR1 DFQATT and CDR2 SNEGSKA (reference sequence). The CDR3 is CSASSPSFYEQYF. CDR3 coding DNA: TGCAGTGCTAGTAGTCCCAGCTTCTACGAGCAGTACTTC.

V and J are TRBV28 and TRBJ2-4; the match to TRBD2 covers 7 bases. With the DNA end fitting TRBJ2-7 better, the J assignment may be wrong. Germline lookup yields CDR1 MDHEN and CDR2 SYDVKM. This CDR3 comprises 15 residues. The CDR3 nucleotides are TGTGCCAGCAGTTCCCCAGCGGGAAGGGCCTACGAGCAGTACTTC. It specifies CASSSPAGRAYEQYF.

This clonotype has more than one count but fewer than ten. The J gene is TRBJ2-5, the V gene TRBV27; 10 bases fit TRBD2. The CDR3 covers 15 residues. CDR1 MNHEY and CDR2 SMNVEV come from the germline V gene (reference sequence). V gave up 6 bases and J gave up 1 base; unmatched junction bases: 5. CDR3 in DNA: TGTGCCAGCAGCCTAGCGGGAGAGCTCCAAGAGACCCAGTACTTC. Residues: CASSLAGELQETQYF.

About this clonotype: One junction end does not reproduce the germline sequence, and a read error may be involved. This chain joins TRBV12-3 or TRBV12-4 and TRBJ1-5; TRBD1 might be the D (5 bases). This CDR3 is built from 16 residues. CDR3 residues: CASSLTRGRGNRPQHF. The CDR3 DNA reads TGTGCCAGCAGTTTAACTAGGGGTAGAGGCAATCGGCCCCAGCATTTT.

In this sample, this clonotype turned up a few times. V is TRBV27 and J is TRBJ2-3; the D gene is possibly TRBD2 (7 bases). Germline V gene data show CDR1 as MNHEY and CDR2 as SMNVEV (reference sequence). Trimming took off 5 bases at V and 5 bases at J, with 14 bases between the two ends. This CDR3 region has 14 residues. The CDR3 loop is CASSEGGPGDTQYF. In DNA, the CDR3 is TGTGCCAGCAGTGAGGGGGGGCCGGGAGATACGCAGTATTTT.

V usage is TRBV20-1 and J usage is TRBJ1-4; D is ambiguous. Germline V gene sequence: CDR1 DFQATT, CDR2 SNEGSKA (reference sequence). V lost 5 bases and J lost 8, with 12 bases in between. This CDR3 comprises 12 residues. CDR3 coding DNA: TGCAGTGCTCGGCTGCCGGGGGAAAAACTGTTTTTT. It specifies CSARLPGEKLFF.

This chain links TRBV3-1 with TRBJ1-5, with no clear D. With 2 bases removed from V and 5 bases from J, the gap between germline ends came to 13 bases. The CDR3 extends over 15 amino acids. Germline V CDR1 and CDR2: LGHDT, YNNKEL (reference sequence). DNA for the CDR3: TGTGCCAGCAGCCAATCTGATGGGCCTTATCAGCCCCAGCATTTT. Protein product: CASSQSDGPYQPQHF.

The chain has TRBV20-1 and TRBJ2-7; the D gene is possibly TRBD1 (6 bases). Germline V CDR1 and CDR2: DFQATT, SNEGSKA (reference sequence). V dropped 1 base and J dropped 2 bases, with 21 bases sitting between them. This CDR3 has 17 amino acids. CDR3 sequence: CSARVRTTGIGTYEQYF. CDR3 sequence (DNA): TGCAGTGCTAGAGTAAGAACCACAGGGATCGGCACCTACGAGCAGTACTTC.

This rearrangement joins TRBV4-1 to TRBJ1-1; D might be TRBD1 (6 bases). This CDR3 has 13 amino acids. V dropped 4 bases and J dropped 4 bases, with 10 bases sitting between them. Germline V CDR1 and CDR2: MGHRA, YSYEKL. The CDR3 DNA sequence: TGCGCCAGCAGCCTGACAGGAATCACTGAAGCTTTCTTT. It is translated as CASSLTGITEAFF.

V usage is TRBV10-3 and J usage is TRBJ2-1; 14 bases line up with TRBD2. This CDR3 is 15 amino acids long. Germline V gene sequence: CDR1 ENHRY, CDR2 SYGVKD. V lost 10 bases to trimming and J lost 9 bases; unmatched junction nucleotides: 11. CDR3 amino acids: CATMTSGGAGGEQFF. CDR3 DNA sequence: TGTGCCACCATGACTAGCGGGGGGGCGGGGGGTGAGCAGTTCTTC.

This clonotype has a single count. DNA of the CDR3: TGTGCCAGCAAACAGGACACGAACAATGAGCAGTACTTC. It yields the protein CASKQDTNNEQYF. The chain uses TRBV27 and TRBJ2-1; tentatively, D is TRBD1 (5 bases). TRBJ2-7 matches the DNA end more closely, so the J call is doubtful. The CDR3 totals 13 residues. The germline CDR1 and CDR2 sequences are MNHEY and SMNVEV (reference sequence).

Only a few counts were recorded for this clonotype. The chain links TRBV14 to TRBJ2-3; D unclear. CDR1 SGHDN and CDR2 FVKESK come from the germline V gene. CDR3 length equals 17 residues. With 0 bases removed from V and 2 bases from J, the gap between germline ends came to 15 bases. Here the CDR3 reads CASSQDLISDFTDTQYF. The CDR3 DNA reads as TGTGCCAGCAGCCAAGATCTGATTTCAGACTTCACAGATACGCAGTATTTT.

The chain uses TRBV7-9 and TRBJ1-1; D remains ambiguous. This CDR3 contains 13 residues. In germline, CDR1 is SEHNR, CDR2 FQNEAQ (reference sequence). V shed 4 bases and J shed 7 bases, with 13 bases lying between them. The CDR3 loop reads CASSSLYRIEAFF. The CDR3 region has the DNA TGTGCCAGCAGCTCCCTGTACCGAATTGAAGCTTTCTTT.

The J gene is TRBJ1-2, the V gene TRBV4-1; D remains unclear. Germline-derived CDR1 and CDR2 are MGHRA and YSYEKL. CDR3 length equals 15 residues. V was clipped by 5 bases and J by 6 bases, with 19 bases between them. Here the CDR3 DNA reads TGCGCCAGCAGCTACTACGACCAAACGGATCATGGCTACACCTTC. Its protein product is CASSYYDQTDHGYTF.

V gene TRBV7-2 combines with J gene TRBJ2-7; 8 positions match TRBD1. Germline V CDR1 and CDR2: SGHTA, FQGNSA. The length of the CDR3 is 17 residues. V gave up 3 bases and J gave up 4 bases; unmatched junction bases: 14. The CDR3 sequence is CASSFARGQGAIYEQYF. CDR3 nucleotide sequence: TGTGCCAGCAGCTTCGCCCGAGGGCAGGGGGCTATTTACGAGCAGTACTTC.

J is TRBJ2-3 and V is TRBV7-2; maybe TRBD2 (5 bases). V was cut by 5 bases and J by 4 bases, with 13 bases left in between. This CDR3 is 14 amino acids long. Germline V lookup: CDR1 SGHTA, CDR2 FQGNSA. The CDR3: CASSLLELSDTQYF. Written as DNA, the CDR3 is TGTGCCAGCAGCCTACTAGAGTTATCAGATACGCAGTATTTT.

V and J are TRBV4-3 and TRBJ1-2, with D possibly matching TRBD1 (5 bases). The V gene's germline CDR1 is LGHNA and CDR2 YSLEER. CDR3 length: 16 amino acids. Trimming took 0 bases from V and 5 from J, leaving 16 bases between them. The CDR3 sequence: CASSQDLWARDYGYTF. In DNA form, the CDR3 reads TGCGCCAGCAGCCAAGATCTGTGGGCCAGGGATTATGGCTACACCTTC.

This clonotype appeared once. The CDR3 loop is CASSEYFYTEAFF. Here the CDR3 DNA reads TGTGCCAGCAGTGAATATTTCTACACTGAAGCTTTCTTT. The chain links TRBV25-1 to TRBJ1-1; D is undetermined. The CDR3 spans 13 residues. Germline V gene lookup returns CDR1 MGHDK and CDR2 SYGVNS. The ends were cut back, 0 bases at V and 3 bases at J, with 5 bases in the middle.

In this sample, this clonotype turned up once. This chain uses TRBV6-2 or TRBV6-3 with TRBJ2-3; possible D gene TRBD2, 5 bases. CDR3 length equals 17 residues. Trimming removed 0 bases at V and 3 bases at J, with 16 bases between. Germline CDR1 reads MNHEY; CDR2 reads SVGEGT. The CDR3 spells CASSYSIDRGETDTQYF. DNA for the CDR3: TGTGCCAGCAGTTACTCGATCGATCGGGGAGAGACAGATACGCAGTATTTT.

This chain links TRBV27 with TRBJ2-7; TRBD2 matches 7 bases. The CDR3 is 16 residues long. V dropped 6 bases and J dropped 3; count of bases not matched to a gene: 14. Germline CDR1 reads MNHEY; CDR2 reads SMNVEV (reference sequence). In nucleotides, the CDR3 is TGTGCCAGCAGACCTTTCAGCGCGGGAGATAACTACGAGCAGTACTTC. Its protein product is CASRPFSAGDNYEQYF.

The count of this clonotype is one. V is TRBV7-9 and J is TRBJ2-7; D may correspond to TRBD1 or TRBD2 (6 bases each). V lost 4 bases and J lost 2, with 27 bases in between. This CDR3 has 19 amino acids. Per the germline V gene, CDR1 is SEHNR and CDR2 is FQNEAQ (reference sequence). The CDR3 nucleotides are TGTGCCAGCAGCTACCACCCGGCGACATTCGGGGGCTATACCTACGAGCAGTACTTC. This translates into CASSYHPATFGGYTYEQYF.

The V and J genes are TRBV5-1 and TRBJ2-7, with D tentatively TRBD1 (5 bases). Germline V gene data show CDR1 as SGHRS and CDR2 as YFSETQ. Trimming shortened V by 0 bases and J by 3 bases, and 10 bases separated the two germline ends. This CDR3 has 14 amino acids. CDR3 loop: CASSLAGYDYEQYF. The CDR3 region has the DNA TGCGCCAGCAGCTTGGCAGGGTACGACTACGAGCAGTACTTC.

J is TRBJ2-3 and V is TRBV12-3 or TRBV12-4; D unresolved. V lost 6 bases to trimming and J lost 0 bases, with 7 bases between them. The CDR3 totals 13 residues. CDR3 in DNA: TGTGCCAGCAGCGGGTTTAGCACAGATACGCAGTATTTT. This sequence encodes CASSGFSTDTQYF.

The rearrangement uses TRBV12-3 or TRBV12-4 and TRBJ2-6; the D gene is possibly TRBD2 (5 bases). The CDR3 contains 15 residues. The germline V and J ends were trimmed by 6 bases and 5 bases, with 14 bases remaining between them. CDR3: CASRQIGERANVLTF. The CDR3 bases are TGTGCCAGCAGACAAATCGGGGAGAGGGCCAACGTCCTGACTTTC.

The gene calls are TRBV7-8 and TRBJ2-7; possibly TRBD2 for D (5 bases). V lost 3 bases and J lost 3, with 12 bases in between. This CDR3 region has 14 residues. Germline CDR1 reads SGHVS; CDR2 reads FQNEAQ. The chain's CDR3 is CASSFTGFYYEQYF. The CDR3, as DNA: TGTGCCAGCAGCTTCACGGGATTCTACTACGAGCAGTACTTC.

This clonotype was found a few times. The chain joins TRBV29-1 to TRBJ1-2; D is uncertain. This CDR3 is built from 12 residues. The V gene lost 7 bases and the J gene lost 3 bases, with 12 bases spanning the gap. Germline lookup yields CDR1 SQVTM and CDR2 ANQGSEA. The CDR3 sequence: CSADGDYYGYTF. DNA for the CDR3: TGCAGCGCAGACGGGGATTACTATGGCTACACCTTC.

This clonotype was detected only a few times. V usage is TRBV6-6 and J usage is TRBJ2-5; D gene unclear. Germline V gives CDR1 MNHNY, CDR2 SVGAGI (reference sequence). The CDR3 covers 15 residues. Trimming removed 7 bases from V and 1 base from J, with 16 bases in between. As DNA, the CDR3 is TGTGCCAGCACCCCCGTGGACCGCTCCCAAGAGACCCAGTACTTC. Translated, it gives CASTPVDRSQETQYF.